The source of this TCR beta chain is a study of blood T cell repertoires in COVID-19. On the study more broadly: COVID-19 samples collected from the United States, Italy and Spain covered acute and convalescent phases. Sample material is recorded as cDNA or gDNA derived from T cells, B-cell-depleted T cells, or PBMCs.

In the original processing: For nucleated cells, counts were estimated from reference gene primer amplification. Data came from immunoSEQ multiplex PCR; TCRdb stores just in-frame clones and leaves some out. The D gene and trimming were derived from the DNA, and the V and J assignments and clone size from that table. This repertoire shows about 360,000 clones, around 84% found once; its top ten account for 3%. The trim removed 7 bases at V and 2 bases at J, leaving 15 bases unmatched. Per the germline V gene, CDR1 is SGHRS and CDR2 is YFSETQ. The CDR3 runs to 18 residues. The V and J genes are TRBV5-1 and TRBJ2-6; the match to TRBD2 covers 7 bases. The receptor was isolated from a human donor in a cohort sampled during active COVID-19. Source material: peripheral blood. CDR3 nucleotide sequence: TGCGCCAGCGGGCCACGGGGAGGGCCGCCTACTGGGGCCAACGTCCTGACTTTC. Translation gives CASGPRGGPPTGANVLTF.